Below, one T cell receptor beta chain is given with its context. Antigen specificity is unknown. The data were produced by immunoSEQ multiplex PCR, yet TCRdb's version contains in-frame clones alone and is incomplete. The repertoire holds around 120,000 clones, with 85% to 90% as singletons. The data originate from a study of T cell responses to AZD1222 COVID-19 vaccine. Study at large: Pooling of second doses given at about 4 or about 12 weeks was done. The study's findings and limits: Spike-specific TCR breadth and depth both grew after two AZD1222 doses.

The CDR3 sequence is 13 residues long. The V gene lost 8 bases and the J gene lost 4 bases, with 12 bases spanning the gap. CDR1 and CDR2 (germline): MDHEN, SYDVKM. Sequenced material: peripheral blood, taken on day 0 of AZD1222 vaccination. The receptor was derived from an adult in good health. The V and J genes are TRBV28 and TRBJ1-5, with TRBD1 as a possible D gene (6 bases). The CDR3 here is CASFTGRNQPQHF. The CDR3 DNA reads TGTGCCAGCTTTACAGGGAGGAATCAGCCCCAGCATTTT.